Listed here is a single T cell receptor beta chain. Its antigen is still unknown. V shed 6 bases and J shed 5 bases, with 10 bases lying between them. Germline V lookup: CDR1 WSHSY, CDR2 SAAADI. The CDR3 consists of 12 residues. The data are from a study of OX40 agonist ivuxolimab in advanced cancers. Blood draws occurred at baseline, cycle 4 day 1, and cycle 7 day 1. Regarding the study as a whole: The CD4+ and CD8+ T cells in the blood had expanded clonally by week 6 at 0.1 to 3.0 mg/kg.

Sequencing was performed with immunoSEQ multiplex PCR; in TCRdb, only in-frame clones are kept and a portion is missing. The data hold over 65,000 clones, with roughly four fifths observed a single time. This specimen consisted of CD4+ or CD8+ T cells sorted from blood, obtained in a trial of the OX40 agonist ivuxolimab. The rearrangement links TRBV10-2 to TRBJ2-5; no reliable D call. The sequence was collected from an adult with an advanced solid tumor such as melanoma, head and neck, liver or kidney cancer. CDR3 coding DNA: TGCGCCAGCAGCGACCAAAGGGAGACCCAGTACTTC. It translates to CASSDQRETQYF.